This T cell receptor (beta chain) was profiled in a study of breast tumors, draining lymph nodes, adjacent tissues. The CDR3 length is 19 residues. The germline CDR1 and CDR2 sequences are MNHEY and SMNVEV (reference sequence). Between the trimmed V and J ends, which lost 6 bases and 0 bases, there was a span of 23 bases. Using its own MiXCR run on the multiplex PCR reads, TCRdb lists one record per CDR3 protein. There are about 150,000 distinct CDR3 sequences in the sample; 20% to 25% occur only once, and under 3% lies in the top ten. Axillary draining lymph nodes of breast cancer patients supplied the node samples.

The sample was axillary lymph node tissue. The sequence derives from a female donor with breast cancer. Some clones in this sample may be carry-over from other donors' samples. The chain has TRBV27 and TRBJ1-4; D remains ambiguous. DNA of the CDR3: TGTGCCAGCAGCCCCAACCCCGGGGTCGAAGTTGCAACTAATGAAAAACTGTTTTTT. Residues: CASSPNPGVEVATNEKLFF. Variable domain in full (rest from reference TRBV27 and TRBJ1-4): EAQVTQNPRYLITVTGKKLTVTCSQNMNHEYMSWYRQDPGLGLRQIYYSMNVEVTDKGDVPEGYKVSRKEKRNFPLILESPSPNQTSLYFCASSPNPGVEVATNEKLFFGSGTQLSVL.